Each of the 16 T cell receptor beta chains below was sequenced from the same sample in a study of T cells after posttransplantation cyclophosphamide. Sequenced by immunoSEQ multiplex PCR; TCRdb stores in-frame clones only, minus some. Listed for the sample are 37,000 or so clones, none seen a single time. Material for sequencing was PBMCs. These TCRs come from a young man in good health and a related stem cell transplant donor.

This clone appeared many times. The chain is built from TRBV18 and TRBJ2-1; D possibly corresponds to TRBD1 (6 bases). The CDR3 totals 15 residues. V was cut by 4 bases and J by 1 base, with 11 bases left in between. Germline values: CDR1 KGHSH, CDR2 LQKENI. CDR3 sequence reads: CASSRQERSYNEQFF. CDR3 nucleotide sequence: TGTGCCAGCTCACGACAGGAACGTTCCTACAATGAGCAGTTCTTC.

This clone was found many times. The chain uses TRBV18 and TRBJ1-3; 8 nucleotides line up with TRBD1. This CDR3 comprises 14 residues. Trimming took 3 bases from V and 6 from J; bases not matched to a gene: 4. Germline lookup yields CDR1 KGHSH and CDR2 LQKENI. CDR3 nucleotides: TGTGCCAGCTCACCTGGGACAGGTGCAAACACCATATATTTT. This gives the protein CASSPGTGANTIYF. Supplemented by reference TRBV18 and TRBJ1-3, the full variable domain reads NAGVMQNPRHLVRRRGQEARLRCSPMKGHSHVYWYRQLPEEGLKFMVYLQKENIIDESGMPKERFSAEFPKEGPSILRIQQVVRGDSAAYFCASSPGTGANTIYFGEGSWLTVV.

This clone showed up just a few times. The V gene is TRBV30, the J gene TRBJ1-6; perhaps TRBD1 as D (5 bases). The V end lost 1 base, the J end lost 10 bases, and 11 bases lay between the germline ends. The germline V gene encodes CDR1 GTSNPN and CDR2 SVGIG (reference sequence). This CDR3 spans 13 amino acids. DNA for the CDR3: TGTGCCTGGAGTGGGTGTGGGGGGTCACCCCTCCACTTT. Translated, it gives CAWSGCGGSPLHF.

This clone appeared many times. This chain joins TRBV11-2 and TRBJ1-2; 9 bases line up with TRBD1. The CDR3 sequence is 14 residues long. V lost 5 bases, J lost 9 bases, and 10 bases stayed unmatched. Looked up from germline, CDR1 is SGHAT and CDR2 is FQNNGV. The CDR3 loop reads CASSRGQGLSRYTF. CDR3 bases: TGTGCCAGCAGCCGGGGACAGGGCCTATCACGCTACACCTTC.

This clone has at least ten counts. The chain combines TRBV12-3 or TRBV12-4 with TRBJ1-2, with unresolved D. This CDR3 is built from 14 residues. V was clipped by 2 bases and J by 2 bases, with 9 bases between them. DNA of the CDR3: TGTGCCAGCAGTTTAAGTGGCGGAAACTATGGCTACACCTTC. This sequence encodes CASSLSGGNYGYTF.

This clone was picked up many times. The chain carries TRBV7-8 and TRBJ1-1; 9 bases fit TRBD1. This CDR3 region has 15 residues. CDR1 is SGHVS and CDR2 is FQNEAQ in the germline V gene. V dropped 5 bases and J dropped 4; count of bases not matched to a gene: 8. Written as DNA, the CDR3 is TGTGCCAGCAGCCCTATCCCGACAGGGGGCACTGAAGCTTTCTTT. It codes for CASSPIPTGGTEAFF.

This clone showed up many times. This rearrangement joins TRBV6-5 to TRBJ2-7; 7 bases are shared with TRBD1. CDR3 size: 13 residues. With 6 bases clipped from V and 2 bases from J, the junction kept 4 bases outside the gene matches. Germline assignment: CDR1 MNHEY and CDR2 SVGAGI. The CDR3 bases are TGTGCCAGCAGCCAAGGGGGCCCCTACGAGCAGTACTTC. It yields the protein CASSQGGPYEQYF.

The chain carries TRBV7-3 and TRBJ2-2; 9 nucleotides line up with TRBD2. This CDR3 spans 16 amino acids. The germline gives CDR1 SGHTA, CDR2 FQGTGA. V was pared by 2 bases and J by 6 bases, with 7 bases of the junction left unmatched. The CDR3 DNA reads TGTGCCAGCAGCTTACGCGGGGGGGCCGCGGCCGGGGAGCTGTTTTTT. It specifies CASSLRGGAAAGELFF.

In this sample, this clone turned up a few times. The chain joins TRBV5-1 to TRBJ2-3; D gene unclear. The CDR3 covers 14 residues. Germline V CDR1 and CDR2: SGHRS, YFSETQ. Trimming stripped 2 bases from V and 6 bases from J, with 13 bases between. The CDR3 region is CASSLEVSPDTQYF. The CDR3 DNA follows: TGCGCCAGCAGCTTAGAGGTCTCTCCCGATACGCAGTATTTT. Looking up the rest from reference TRBV5-1 and TRBJ2-3 gives the full variable domain: KAGVTQTPRYLIKTRGQQVTLSCSPISGHRSVSWYQQTPGQGLQFLFEYFSETQRNKGNFPGRFSGRQFSNSRSEMNVSTLELGDSALYLCASSLEVSPDTQYFGPGTRLTVL.

This clone was detected many times. The V and J genes are TRBV13 and TRBJ1-4; TRBD1 matches 8 bases. Germline loops: CDR1 PRHDT, CDR2 FYEKMQ (reference sequence). The CDR3 consists of 17 residues. J was trimmed by 3 bases and V by 4 bases; bases with no gene match: 10. CDR3 in amino acids: CASSSSRSTGANEKLFF. CDR3 bases: TGTGCCAGCAGCTCATCCCGCTCGACAGGGGCTAATGAAAAACTGTTTTTT.

This clone was found many times. The chain uses TRBV4-1 and TRBJ1-6, with a weak D call TRBD1 (5 bases). The CDR3 consists of 16 residues. Trimming took 4 bases from V and 7 from J, leaving 17 bases between them. In germline, CDR1 is MGHRA, CDR2 YSYEKL. The CDR3 nucleotides read TGCGCCAGCAGCCCCTTAGGCAGGGAATCAAATTCACCCCTCCACTTT. Translating gives CASSPLGRESNSPLHF.

This clone was counted only a few times. The J gene is TRBJ1-5, the V gene TRBV4-1; D is possibly TRBD1 (5 bases). V shed 3 bases and J shed 1 base, with 19 bases lying between them. The CDR3 runs to 18 residues. CDR1 and CDR2 from the germline V gene are MGHRA and YSYEKL. The CDR3 DNA reads as TGCGCCAGCAGCCAGATCAGCGTTCAGGGCGTGAGCAATCAGCCCCAGCATTTT. Its protein product is CASSQISVQGVSNQPQHF.

This clone was recorded many times. The chain combines TRBV7-8 with TRBJ2-2, with 7 bases that match TRBD2. The CDR3 covers 15 residues. Germline CDR1 is SGHVS and CDR2 is FQNEAQ. With 5 bases clipped from V and 5 bases from J, the junction kept 8 bases outside the gene matches. CDR3 residues: CASSQWGGGTGELFF. The CDR3, as DNA: TGTGCCAGCAGCCAGTGGGGGGGTGGTACCGGGGAGCTGTTTTTT. Combining the CDR3 with reference TRBV7-8 and TRBJ2-2 gives the whole variable domain GAGVSQSPRYKVAKRGQDVALRCDPISGHVSLFWYQQALGQGPEFLTYFQNEAQLDKSGLPSDRFFAERPEGSVSTLKIQRTQQEDSAVYLCASSQWGGGTGELFFGEGSRLTVL.

The sample holds many counts of this clone. This chain links TRBV27 with TRBJ2-2; TRBD2 might be the D (5 bases). Trimming took 3 bases from V and 5 from J, leaving 16 bases between them. Germline V gene data show CDR1 as MNHEY and CDR2 as SMNVEV (reference sequence). The CDR3 is 16 amino acids. CDR3 DNA: TGTGCCAGCAGTTTCGGGGATTCGTTTACTACCGGGGAGCTGTTTTTT. It yields the protein CASSFGDSFTTGELFF.

This clone was detected ten times or more. The chain employs TRBV19 and TRBJ1-4, with TRBD1 identical over 10 bases. Trimming removed 5 bases from V and 8 bases from J; junction bases left unmatched: 8. Germline CDR1 is LNHDA and CDR2 is SQIVND (reference sequence). The CDR3 consists of 15 residues. CDR3 region: CASSSETGGAEKLFF. CDR3 DNA sequence: TGTGCCAGTAGTTCCGAGACAGGGGGCGCGGAAAAACTGTTTTTT.

The table lists this clone with many counts. This chain uses TRBV6-6 with TRBJ1-1, with TRBD1 identical over 10 bases. The CDR3 consists of 11 residues. The V gene end was trimmed by 8 bases and the J gene end by 11 bases; junction bases not matched to a gene: 5. The germline V gene has CDR1 MNHNY and CDR2 SVGAGI (reference sequence). The CDR3 region has the DNA TGTGCCAGCGTGGGACAGGGGTCCGCTTTCTTT. Translating it yields CASVGQGSAFF.